The 5 T cell receptor beta chains given below trace back to one sample, sequenced in a study of PD-1 blockade in classical Hodgkin lymphoma (dated by TCRdb to 2020 to 2022). Reading the label with the study, this specimen's time point is: cycle 4 day 1 (C4D1), after five to seven weeks of nivolumab. Every trial patient had relapsed after autologous stem cell transplantation, and cohorts A, B and C differed in prior brentuximab vedotin exposure. Receptors were amplified or captured by the immunoSEQ multiplex PCR assay. As stored in TCRdb, this immuneACCESS dataset retains in-frame rearrangements with V and J assigned. A fraction of the clones does not appear; measured against another copy, unresolved V genes explain less than half of the discrepancy, and the remainder lacks a known reason. Across this sample there are around 92,000 clones, with about 83% seen only once. The top ten constitute approximately 17% of the sample.

Specimen: peripheral blood mononuclear cells (PBMCs), collected before the fourth cycle of nivolumab. The source is a human donor with classical Hodgkin lymphoma.

This clone was counted only a few times. The rearrangement uses TRBV10-3 and TRBJ2-1; TRBD2 aligns across 8 bases. The trim removed 2 bases at V and 10 bases at J, leaving 7 bases unmatched. This CDR3 is 14 amino acids long. Germline CDR1 is ENHRY and CDR2 is SYGVKD. In DNA, the CDR3 is TGTGCCATCAGTGAGGCTAGCGGGTCCGTAGAGCAGTTCTTC. Its protein product is CAISEASGSVEQFF.

The CDR3 reads CASSLRGDGMADTQYF. As DNA, the CDR3 is TGCGCCAGCAGCCTTCGAGGAGACGGGATGGCAGATACGCAGTATTTT. This chain uses TRBV4-3 with TRBJ2-3; D might be TRBD2 (5 bases). The V gene's germline CDR1 is LGHNA and CDR2 YSLEER. The CDR3 runs 16 residues. The germline V and J ends were trimmed by 4 bases and 4 bases, with 18 bases remaining between them.

The rearrangement joins TRBV14 to TRBJ2-1, with 9 bases identical to TRBD2. The V segment lost 4 bases and the J segment 7 bases; nucleotides outside the gene matches: 11. There are 16 residues in the CDR3. CDR1 is SGHDN, CDR2 FVKESK, per germline. Here the CDR3 reads CASSPPLAGVLNEQFF. In DNA form, the CDR3 reads TGTGCCAGCAGCCCTCCTTTAGCGGGAGTACTGAATGAGCAGTTCTTC.

The V gene is TRBV5-6, the J gene TRBJ2-7; no definite D call. CDR1 and CDR2 (germline): SGHDT, YYEEEE. The CDR3 is 12 amino acids. V lost 2 bases to trimming and J lost 3 bases, with 6 bases between them. The CDR3 DNA is TGTGCCAGCAGCTTTGGCGGCTACGAGCAGTACTTC. This encodes CASSFGGYEQYF.

The DNA for the CDR3 is TGTGCCATAAGAGTACAGGATGAGACTGAAGCTTTCTTT. It yields the protein CAIRVQDETEAFF. J is TRBJ1-1 and V is TRBV10-3, with D perhaps TRBD1 (5 bases). The germline V and J ends were trimmed by 9 bases and 5 bases, with 16 bases remaining between them. This CDR3 region has 13 residues. Germline V gene lookup returns CDR1 ENHRY and CDR2 SYGVKD.